The sequence of this TCR beta chain was determined in a study of beta chain features in type 1 diabetes. The CDR3 sequence is 15 residues long. CDR1 is SGHTA and CDR2 is FQGNSA in the germline V gene. Trimming stripped 2 bases from V and 5 bases from J, with 15 bases between. Findings of the study overall: A possible short-template PCR bias applies equally to patients and controls. Patients with type 1 diabetes showed fewer VDJ junction insertions and more deletions.

Turning to this clone: Its antigen is currently unknown.

Cell sorting via CD45RO/CCR7/CD25/CD127/CD95/CD27 was performed to obtain CD4+ naive, central memory, regulatory and stem cell-like memory cells. TCRB transcripts that were expressed got sequenced, as all of the isolated RNA had been reverse transcribed. Clones were sequenced by immunoSEQ multiplex PCR, and TCRdb holds only the in-frame ones, with some missing. This repertoire shows hundreds of thousands of clones, about 10% found once; its top ten account for approximately 0.045%. The rearrangement links TRBV7-2 to TRBJ2-5; D unresolved. This TCR came from a woman under 30 in good health. Specimen: naive CD4+ T cells from blood. DNA of the CDR3: TGTGCCAGCAGCTTATTCGGCTTGTCGGTGGAGACCCAGTACTTC. Translated, it gives CASSLFGLSVETQYF.